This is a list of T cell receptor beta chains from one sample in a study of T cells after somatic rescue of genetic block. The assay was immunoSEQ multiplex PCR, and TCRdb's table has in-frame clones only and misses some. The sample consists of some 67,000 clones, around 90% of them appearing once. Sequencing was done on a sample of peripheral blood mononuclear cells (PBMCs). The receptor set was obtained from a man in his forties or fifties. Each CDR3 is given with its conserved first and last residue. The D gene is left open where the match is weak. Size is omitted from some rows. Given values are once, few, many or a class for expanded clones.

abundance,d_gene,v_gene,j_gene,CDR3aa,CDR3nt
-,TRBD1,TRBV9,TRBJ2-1,CASSVGPTGGRLF,TGTGCCAGCAGCGTAGGCCCGACAGGGGGTAGACTCTTC
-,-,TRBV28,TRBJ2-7,CASSFHFRDRSYEQYF,TGTGCCAGCAGTTTTCACTTCCGGGACCGGTCCTACGAGCAGTACTTC
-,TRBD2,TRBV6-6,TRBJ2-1,CASTLAGLAGDNEQFF,TGTGCCAGCACTTTGGCCGGACTAGCGGGGGACAATGAGCAGTTCTTC
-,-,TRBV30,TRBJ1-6,CAWGGLSGNSPLHF,TGTGCCTGGGGGGGGCTATCGGGTAATTCACCCCTCCACTTT
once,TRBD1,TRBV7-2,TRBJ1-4,CASSLGDWTGGEKLFF,TGTGCCAGCAGCTTAGGGGATTGGACAGGGGGAGAAAAACTGTTTTTT
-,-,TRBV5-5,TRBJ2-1,CASSPGTFNEQFF,TGTGCCAGCAGCCCCGGGACTTTCAATGAGCAGTTCTTC
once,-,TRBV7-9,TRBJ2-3,CASSLRGGTDTQYF,TGTGCCAGCAGCCTAAGGGGGGGTACAGATACGCAGTATTTT
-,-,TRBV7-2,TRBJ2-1,CASSSARFEQFF,TGTGCCAGCAGCTCCGCCCGTTTCGAGCAGTTCTTC
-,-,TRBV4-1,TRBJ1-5,CASSQGLRNSNQPQHF,TGCGCCAGCAGCCAAGGACTCAGAAATAGCAATCAGCCCCAGCATTTT
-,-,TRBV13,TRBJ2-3,CASRQWGLSTDTQYF,TGTGCCAGCAGACAATGGGGACTCAGCACAGATACGCAGTATTTT
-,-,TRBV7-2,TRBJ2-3,CASSLSGNTDTQYF,TGTGCCAGCAGCTTATCGGGCAACACAGATACGCAGTATTTT
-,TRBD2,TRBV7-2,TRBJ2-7,CASSRGGPTSYEQYF,TGTGCCAGCAGCCGGGGAGGGCCGACCTCCTACGAGCAGTACTTC
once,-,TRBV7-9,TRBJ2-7,CASSVRDIPYEQYF,TGTGCCAGCAGCGTGAGGGACATTCCATACGAGCAGTACTTC
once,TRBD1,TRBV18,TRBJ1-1,CASSPDTGGRGF,TGTGCCAGCTCACCAGATACAGGGGGCCGGGGCTTT
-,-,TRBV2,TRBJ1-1,CASSEQPGVRNTEAFF,TGTGCCAGCAGTGAACAGCCTGGGGTGAGGAACACTGAAGCTTTCTTT
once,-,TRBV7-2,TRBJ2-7,CASSLQPGRSYEQYF,TGTGCCAGCAGCTTACAGCCGGGGCGCTCCTACGAGCAGTACTTC
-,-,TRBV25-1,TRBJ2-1,CAAQNRDYNEQFF,TGTGCCGCCCAGAACAGGGACTACAATGAGCAGTTCTTC
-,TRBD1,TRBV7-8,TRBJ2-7,CASSRRGQGIYEQYF,TGTGCCAGCAGCCGGCGGGGACAGGGTATCTACGAGCAGTACTTC
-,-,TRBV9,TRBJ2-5,CASSDYLETQYF,TGTGCCAGCAGCGACTATCTTGAGACCCAGTACTTC
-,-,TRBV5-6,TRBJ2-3,CASSLRPTDTQYF,TGTGCCAGCAGCTTAAGACCCACAGATACGCAGTATTTT
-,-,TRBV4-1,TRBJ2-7,CASSQGVSPEGYEQYF,TGCGCCAGCAGCCAAGGGGTCTCCCCCGAAGGGTACGAGCAGTACTTC
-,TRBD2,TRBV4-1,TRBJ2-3,CASSQDSGRAGTDTQYF,TGCGCCAGCAGCCAAGATTCCGGGAGGGCCGGCACAGATACGCAGTATTTT
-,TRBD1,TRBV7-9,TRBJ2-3,CASSSWEHRGRTDTQYF,TGTGCCAGCAGCTCCTGGGAGCACAGGGGGCGCACAGATACGCAGTATTTT
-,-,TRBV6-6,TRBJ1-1,CASSYSPRNTEAFF,TGTGCCAGCAGTTACTCCCCCAGGAACACTGAAGCTTTCTTT
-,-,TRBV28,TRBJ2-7,CASSRHLRDEQYF,TGTGCCAGCAGTCGACACCTCCGGGACGAGCAGTACTTC
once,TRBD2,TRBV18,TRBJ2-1,CASSPRRLAGIYNEQFF,TGTGCCAGCTCACCACGGAGGCTAGCGGGGATCTACAATGAGCAGTTCTTC